This T cell receptor (beta chain) was retrieved from a study of spatial heterogeneity in lung cancer. The overall study: Each time, sequencing found more beta-chain sequences than alpha-chain sequences. Averaged across combinations, each unique TCR and UMI pairing appeared more than ten times in raw reads, which were uncorrected.

Germline values: CDR1 ENHRY, CDR2 SYGVKD. V lost 2 bases to trimming and J lost 2 bases, with 5 bases between them. This CDR3 comprises 13 residues. Every individual TCR cDNA molecule carried its own unique molecular identifier, which allowed correction of PCR and sequencing errors. TCRdb used MiXCR to reprocess the 5' RACE reads, holding one entry per CDR3 protein. The profile shows about 5,000 distinct CDR3 sequences, roughly 18% of them singletons. This clonotype was seen once. Little can be read into the size of this beta chain, an off-target read in a library designed for alpha chains. Described time point: sample taken at primary tumor resection. The study sequenced unsorted whole RNA from tumor, nontumor lung or frozen PBMC. Samples were obtained from 65 to 80 donors, all untreated early-stage non-small cell lung cancer patients.

The chain uses TRBV10-3 and TRBJ2-3; D is undetermined. This receptor was obtained from a male donor with early-stage non-small cell lung cancer. The specimen was normal lung tissue next to the tumor, collected at surgery. CDR3 nucleotide sequence: TGTGCCATCAGTGAGGAGTCCACAGATACGCAGTATTTT. This sequence encodes CAISEESTDTQYF.